These 29 T cell receptor beta chains were all obtained from the same sample, sequenced in a study of cytomegalovirus exposure and HLA in healthy donors. In the PCR, 60 Vbeta and 13 Jbeta primers were used. Some clones are missing from TCRdb's copy, which holds only in-frame ones; the method was immunoSEQ multiplex PCR. The data show approximately 100,000 clones, about 77% seen once. The sample consisted of PBMCs. All receptors come from a woman in her 50s in good health and CMV-seropositive.

The chain carries TRBV6-1 and TRBJ2-1, with 12 bases identical to TRBD2. This CDR3 has 17 residues. Germline loops: CDR1 MNHNS, CDR2 SASEGT. V was pared by 2 bases and J by 3 bases, with 5 bases of the junction left unmatched. CDR3 in amino acids: CASSEPGLAGLYNEQFF. CDR3 coding DNA: TGTGCCAGCAGTGAACCGGGACTAGCGGGCCTCTACAATGAGCAGTTCTTC.

This clone was picked up a small number of times. The V and J genes are TRBV9 and TRBJ2-1, with D perhaps TRBD2 (6 bases). This CDR3 spans 16 amino acids. CDR1 is SGDLS, CDR2 YYNGEE, per germline. V dropped 4 bases and J dropped 1 base, with 15 bases sitting between them. CDR3 nucleotide sequence: TGTGCCAGCAGCCCAACCGGGAGTGGTTCCTACAATGAGCAGTTCTTC. Protein: CASSPTGSGSYNEQFF.

CDR3 region: CASSLAPGQGPLTEAFF. CDR3 sequence (DNA): TGCGCCAGCAGCTTGGCGCCGGGACAGGGTCCGTTAACTGAAGCTTTCTTT. The chain links TRBV5-1 to TRBJ1-1; 9 nucleotides match TRBD1. The V gene's germline CDR1 is SGHRS and CDR2 YFSETQ. V was clipped by 0 bases and J by 5 bases; unmatched bases: 11. The CDR3 is 17 amino acids.

This clone was recorded once. The chain joins TRBV2 to TRBJ2-1; D remains ambiguous. With 4 bases removed from V and 3 bases from J, the gap between germline ends came to 19 bases. Germline assignment: CDR1 SNHLY and CDR2 FYNNEI. The CDR3 loop spans 17 amino acids. The CDR3 DNA is TGTGCCAGCAGTGGAGGAAGGCGAAACCCAGACTACAATGAGCAGTTCTTC. Amino acid sequence: CASSGGRRNPDYNEQFF.

This clone has a single count. The chain carries TRBV6-4 and TRBJ1-1; possibly TRBD1 for D (5 bases). The CDR3 loop spans 13 amino acids. Germline V gene data show CDR1 as MRHNA and CDR2 as SNTAGT. The germline V and J ends were trimmed by 5 bases and 5 bases, with 12 bases remaining between them. CDR3 amino acids: CASSQGSRTEAFF. The CDR3 nucleotides read TGTGCCAGCAGTCAGGGCTCTAGGACTGAAGCTTTCTTT.

The CDR3 protein is CASRTIINTDTQYF. DNA for the CDR3: TGCGCCAGCAGGACTATAATAAACACAGATACGCAGTATTTT. V usage is TRBV10-2 and J usage is TRBJ2-3; D may be TRBD2 (5 bases). Germline CDR1 and CDR2: WSHSY and SAAADI. The CDR3 is 14 amino acids. Trimming cost V 6 bases and J 2 bases, with 12 bases left between them.

V gene TRBV30 combines with J gene TRBJ2-5; the D gene is possibly TRBD1 (6 bases). V was pared by 0 bases and J by 3 bases, with 11 bases between. Looked up from germline, CDR1 is GTSNPN and CDR2 is SVGIG (reference sequence). The CDR3 is 14 amino acids. In DNA, the CDR3 is TGTGCCTGGAGTGTCGGACAGACAGAAGAGACCCAGTACTTC. This codes for CAWSVGQTEETQYF.

The J gene is TRBJ1-3, the V gene TRBV28; the D gene is possibly TRBD1 (5 bases). V was trimmed by 5 bases and J by 2 bases, leaving 13 bases between them. The germline gives CDR1 MDHEN, CDR2 SYDVKM. The CDR3 sequence is 15 residues long. The CDR3 protein is CASSLPDRAGNTIYF. The CDR3 DNA reads as TGTGCCAGCAGTCTTCCCGACAGAGCTGGAAACACCATATATTTT.

This clone was seen a few times. The J gene is TRBJ1-1, the V gene TRBV6-5; D is unclear. The germline V and J ends were trimmed by 7 bases and 3 bases, with 12 bases remaining between them. CDR1 MNHEY and CDR2 SVGAGI come from the germline V gene. The CDR3 totals 13 residues. CDR3 loop: CASKTSLDTEAFF. CDR3 bases: TGTGCCAGCAAAACGAGCCTTGACACTGAAGCTTTCTTT.

This chain links TRBV6-5 with TRBJ2-3, with 8 bases identical to TRBD2. Germline V CDR1 and CDR2: MNHEY, SVGAGI. This CDR3 has 15 amino acids. V shed 1 base and J 2 bases; nucleotides not matched to a gene: 2. The CDR3 nucleotides read TGTGCCAGCAGTTACTTCGGGGGGGCCACAGATACGCAGTATTTT. Translated: CASSYFGGATDTQYF.

This clone has only one observation. V usage is TRBV5-6 and J usage is TRBJ2-7, with TRBD1 identical over 7 bases. J gave up 0 bases and V 0 bases, and 3 bases lay outside the gene matches. The germline V gene has CDR1 SGHDT and CDR2 YYEEEE. The CDR3 covers 15 residues. The CDR3 sequence: CASSLGTGFSYEQYF. The CDR3 DNA reads TGTGCCAGCAGCTTGGGGACAGGCTTCTCCTACGAGCAGTACTTC.

The V gene is TRBV14, the J gene TRBJ2-3; TRBD2 might be the D (6 bases). CDR3 length: 17 amino acids. Trimming cost V 4 bases and J 0 bases, with 17 bases left between them. The germline V gene has CDR1 SGHDN and CDR2 FVKESK. The CDR3 loop reads CASSPIGGPSSTDTQYF. As DNA, the CDR3 is TGTGCCAGCAGCCCGATTGGAGGGCCATCTAGCACAGATACGCAGTATTTT.

The gene calls are TRBV5-1 and TRBJ1-2, with TRBD1 as a possible D gene (6 bases). The CDR3 runs 14 residues. Germline V CDR1 and CDR2: SGHRS, YFSETQ. V dropped 2 bases and J dropped 3 bases, with 11 bases sitting between them. CDR3 amino acids: CASSFTSGDYGYTF. CDR3 nucleotides: TGCGCCAGCAGCTTTACTTCAGGGGACTATGGCTACACCTTC. The full variable domain, completed using reference TRBV5-1 and TRBJ1-2, is KAGVTQTPRYLIKTRGQQVTLSCSPISGHRSVSWYQQTPGQGLQFLFEYFSETQRNKGNFPGRFSGRQFSNSRSEMNVSTLELGDSALYLCASSFTSGDYGYTFGSGTRLTVV.

The V gene is TRBV4-1, the J gene TRBJ2-7; perhaps TRBD1 as D (6 bases). V dropped 0 bases and J dropped 3 bases, with 9 bases sitting between them. Germline CDR1 is MGHRA and CDR2 is YSYEKL. This CDR3 has 14 amino acids. CDR3 in amino acids: CASSQEDSGYEQYF. In nucleotides, the CDR3 is TGCGCCAGCAGCCAAGAGGACAGTGGCTACGAGCAGTACTTC.

The chain couples TRBV19 to TRBJ1-4; no definite D call. The V and J ends lost 8 bases and 7 bases respectively, with 14 bases between them. Per germline, CDR1 LNHDA and CDR2 SQIVND (reference sequence). CDR3 length equals 13 residues. For the CDR3, the DNA is TGTGCCAGTGGCTTTAGTCCGGGTGAAAAACTGTTTTTT. Its protein is CASGFSPGEKLFF. Full variable domain (missing parts from reference TRBV19 and TRBJ1-4): DGGITQSPKYLFRKEGQNVTLSCEQNLNHDAMYWYRQDPGQGLRLIYYSQIVNDFQKGDIAEGYSVSREKKESFPLTVTSAQKNPTAFYLCASGFSPGEKLFFGSGTQLSVL.

The CDR3 loop is CASSLVSTGELFF. The CDR3 DNA sequence: TGCGCCAGCAGCTTGGTTTCAACCGGGGAGCTGTTTTTT. The chain links TRBV5-1 to TRBJ2-2; D unclear. CDR1 and CDR2 (germline): SGHRS, YFSETQ. The CDR3 is 13 amino acids. Trimming left V 0 bases short and J 5 bases short, with 5 bases between.

The V and J genes are TRBV6-4 and TRBJ1-3, with 7 bases matching TRBD1. Germline V gene data show CDR1 as MRHNA and CDR2 as SNTAGT. The length of the CDR3 is 17 residues. J gave up 5 bases and V 4 bases, and 14 bases lay outside the gene matches. As DNA, the CDR3 is TGTGCCAGCAGTGCCCCAGACAGGGTTGCTGGTAGAAACACCATATATTTT. This translates into CASSAPDRVAGRNTIYF.

The chain couples TRBV5-1 to TRBJ2-3; tentative D call: TRBD1 (6 bases). The CDR3 totals 16 residues. Germline CDR1 and CDR2: SGHRS and YFSETQ. Trimming cost V 4 bases and J 2 bases, with 17 bases left between them. The CDR3 sequence: CASSRITGSNTDTQYF. Here the CDR3 DNA reads TGCGCCAGCAGCAGGATCACAGGGTCTAACACAGATACGCAGTATTTT.

The chain couples TRBV5-7 to TRBJ2-1; tentative D call: TRBD1 (6 bases). TRBV5-7 belongs to the ORF category, with a function that is uncertain. V lost 0 bases to trimming and J lost 7 bases, with 17 bases between them. The CDR3 spans 16 residues. CDR3 amino acids: CASSLANSDRLNEQFF. CDR3 in DNA: TGTGCCAGCAGCTTGGCCAATTCGGACAGACTGAATGAGCAGTTCTTC.

This chain links TRBV5-1 with TRBJ2-1, with TRBD2 matching 9 bases. CDR1 is SGHRS and CDR2 is YFSETQ in the germline V gene. CDR3 size: 17 residues. The ends lost 4 bases at V and 5 bases at J; junction bases unmatched: 13. CDR3 coding DNA: TGCGCCAGCAGCCCCGGGGCGCGGGAGGGCAGGGACAATGAGCAGTTCTTC. The encoded protein is CASSPGAREGRDNEQFF.

V is TRBV29-1 and J is TRBJ2-2; possibly TRBD1 for D (6 bases). The length of the CDR3 is 12 residues. Germline V gene data show CDR1 as SQVTM and CDR2 as ANQGSEA. V was trimmed by 7 bases and J by 3 bases, leaving 9 bases between them. This CDR3 is CSGTVDTGELFF. The CDR3, as DNA: TGCAGCGGGACAGTCGACACCGGGGAGCTGTTTTTT.

J is TRBJ1-1 and V is TRBV30; no reliable D call. Germline-derived CDR1 and CDR2 are GTSNPN and SVGIG (reference sequence). Deletions cut 1 base from V and 1 base from J, with 7 bases between. The CDR3 runs 13 residues. CDR3 region: CAWSGAGNTEAFF. In DNA form, the CDR3 reads TGTGCCTGGAGTGGTGCAGGGAACACTGAAGCTTTCTTT.

The chain employs TRBV30 and TRBJ1-2; a possible D gene is TRBD1 (5 bases). The CDR3 covers 12 residues. V lost 8 bases, J lost 1 base, and 11 bases lay in between. The germline gives CDR1 GTSNPN, CDR2 SVGIG (reference sequence). Written as DNA, the CDR3 is TGTGCCGCTCGCCAGGGTAACTATGGCTACACCTTC. It codes for CAARQGNYGYTF.

The V and J genes are TRBV11-2 and TRBJ1-2; 8 bases map to TRBD1. Looked up from germline, CDR1 is SGHAT and CDR2 is FQNNGV. Germline trimming cut 4 bases from V and 6 bases from J; bases unmatched to any gene: 7. CDR3 length: 14 residues. In DNA form, the CDR3 reads TGTGCCAGCAGCTCCGAGGACAGGGTGCATGGCTACACCTTC. Translated, it gives CASSSEDRVHGYTF.

The chain carries TRBV18 and TRBJ1-1; 8 positions match TRBD1. This CDR3 is built from 15 residues. Germline assignment: CDR1 KGHSH and CDR2 LQKENI. Germline trimming cut 4 bases from V and 1 base from J; bases unmatched to any gene: 5. This CDR3 reads CASSLMQGANTEAFF. The DNA of the CDR3 is TGTGCCAGCTCACTTATGCAGGGGGCGAACACTGAAGCTTTCTTT.

This rearrangement joins TRBV20-1 to TRBJ1-1; D gene ambiguous. Germline CDR1 reads DFQATT; CDR2 reads SNEGSKA (reference sequence). The CDR3 spans 11 residues. V was cut by 6 bases and J by 7 bases, with 12 bases left in between. CDR3 amino acids: CSARPELEAFF. The CDR3 DNA follows: TGCAGTGCCAGGCCTGAACTTGAAGCTTTCTTT.

The chain employs TRBV5-1 and TRBJ2-7; D not resolved. Trimming took off 0 bases at V and 0 bases at J, with 13 bases between the two ends. This CDR3 region has 16 residues. Germline V CDR1 and CDR2: SGHRS, YFSETQ. The CDR3 region has the DNA TGCGCCAGCAGCTTGGGTTTTGGCGGAACCTCCTACGAGCAGTACTTC. Amino acids: CASSLGFGGTSYEQYF. The full variable domain, completed using reference TRBV5-1 and TRBJ2-7, is KAGVTQTPRYLIKTRGQQVTLSCSPISGHRSVSWYQQTPGQGLQFLFEYFSETQRNKGNFPGRFSGRQFSNSRSEMNVSTLELGDSALYLCASSLGFGGTSYEQYFGPGTRLTVT.

The V and J genes are TRBV9 and TRBJ2-5; 9 nucleotides match TRBD1. The CDR3 is 15 amino acids. After removal of 4 bases from V and 4 bases from J, the junction contained 8 bases not matched to a gene. Germline values: CDR1 SGDLS, CDR2 YYNGEE. CDR3 loop: CASSPRDRVRETQYF. The CDR3 nucleotides read TGTGCCAGCAGCCCAAGGGACAGGGTGAGAGAGACCCAGTACTTC.

The V and J genes are TRBV5-1 and TRBJ2-3, with no clear D. Trimming pared 4 bases from V and 0 bases from J, leaving 12 bases between. Per germline, CDR1 SGHRS and CDR2 YFSETQ. The CDR3 loop spans 15 amino acids. For the CDR3, the DNA is TGCGCCAGCAGCCAAGGAGATACTAGCACAGATACGCAGTATTTT. It encodes CASSQGDTSTDTQYF.